This TCR beta chain stems from a study of T cell repertoires in cytomegalovirus infection. Across the study: Evidence of both CMV infection and a matching HLA type came from public TCR beta signatures. Study observations and caveats: Carriage of CMV together with the relevant HLA was identifiable through cumulative public TCR beta family frequency. CMV-specific TCR beta clonotypes restricted by HLA-C dominated the ex vivo response.

Using its own MiXCR run on the reads, TCRdb lists one record per CDR3 protein. The data show about 600,000 distinct CDR3 sequences, 20% to 25% seen once. V lost 5 bases and J lost 1; bases outside the gene matches: 20. The CDR3 extends over 20 amino acids. The sample holds many counts of this clonotype. Antigen unknown. The origin of this receptor is a human donor in good health (CMV status not recorded). Some clones in this sample may be carry-over from other donors' samples. The material sequenced was CD8+ T cells from PBMCs. The chain uses TRBV12-3 or TRBV12-4 and TRBJ2-3; 8 bases match TRBD1. The CDR3 region has the DNA TGTGCCAGCAGTCCACCCCAAAGGCCGTCAGGGGGCCGGGGCACAGATACGCAGTATTTT. Translation: CASSPPQRPSGGRGTDTQYF.